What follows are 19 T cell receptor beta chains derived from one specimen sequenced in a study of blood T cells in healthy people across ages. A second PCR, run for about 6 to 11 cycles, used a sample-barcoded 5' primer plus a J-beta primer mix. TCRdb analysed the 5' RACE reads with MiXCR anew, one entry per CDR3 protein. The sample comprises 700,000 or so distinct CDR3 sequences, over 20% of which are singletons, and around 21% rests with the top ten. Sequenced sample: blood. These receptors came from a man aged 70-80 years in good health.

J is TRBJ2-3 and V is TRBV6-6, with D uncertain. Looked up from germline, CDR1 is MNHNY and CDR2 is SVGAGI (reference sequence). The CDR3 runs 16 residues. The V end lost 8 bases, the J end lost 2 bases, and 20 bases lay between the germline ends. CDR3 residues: CASHEGNRLSTDTQYF. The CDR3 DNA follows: TGTGCCAGCCACGAAGGGAACCGCCTTTCCACAGATACGCAGTATTTT.

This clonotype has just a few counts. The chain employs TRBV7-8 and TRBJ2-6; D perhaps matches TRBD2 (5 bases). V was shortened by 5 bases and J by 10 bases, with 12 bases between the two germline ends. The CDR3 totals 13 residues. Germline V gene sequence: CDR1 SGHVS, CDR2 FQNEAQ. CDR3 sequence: CASSGGRLNVLTF. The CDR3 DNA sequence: TGTGCCAGCAGCGGAGGAAGGCTTAACGTCCTGACTTTC.

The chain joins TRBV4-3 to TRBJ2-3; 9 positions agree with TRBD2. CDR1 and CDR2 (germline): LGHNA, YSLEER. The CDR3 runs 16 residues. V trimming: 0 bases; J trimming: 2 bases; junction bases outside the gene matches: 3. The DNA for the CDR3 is TGCGCCAGCAGCCAAGAGAGCGGGGGGTACACAGATACGCAGTATTTT. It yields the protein CASSQESGGYTDTQYF.

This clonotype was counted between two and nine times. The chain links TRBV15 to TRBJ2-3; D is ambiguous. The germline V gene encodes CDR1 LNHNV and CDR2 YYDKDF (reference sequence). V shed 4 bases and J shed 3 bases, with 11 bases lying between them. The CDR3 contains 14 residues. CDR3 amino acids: CATSNRRFTDTQYF. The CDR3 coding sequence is TGTGCCACCAGCAATAGGAGATTTACAGATACGCAGTATTTT.

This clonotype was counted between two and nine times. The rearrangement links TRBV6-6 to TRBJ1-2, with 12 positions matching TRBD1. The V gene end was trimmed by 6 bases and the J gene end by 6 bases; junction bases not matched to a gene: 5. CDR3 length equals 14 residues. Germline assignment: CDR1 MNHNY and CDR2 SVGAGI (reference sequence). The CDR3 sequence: CASSSGQGADGYTF. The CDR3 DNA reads TGTGCCAGCAGCTCGGGACAGGGGGCGGATGGCTACACCTTC.

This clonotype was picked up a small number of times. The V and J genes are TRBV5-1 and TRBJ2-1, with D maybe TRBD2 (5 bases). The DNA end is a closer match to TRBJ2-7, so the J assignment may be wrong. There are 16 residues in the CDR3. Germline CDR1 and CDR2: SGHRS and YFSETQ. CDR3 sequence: CASSRSRAPGSIEQYF. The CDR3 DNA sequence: TGCGCCAGCAGCCGGTCGAGGGCCCCAGGATCTATCGAGCAGTACTTC.

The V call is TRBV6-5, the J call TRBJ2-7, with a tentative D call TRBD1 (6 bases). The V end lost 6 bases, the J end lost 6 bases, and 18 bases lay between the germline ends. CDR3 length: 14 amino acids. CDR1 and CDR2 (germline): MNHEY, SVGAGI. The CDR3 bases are TGTGCCAGCAGAGTGGGCAGGGGACAACTCGAGCAGTACTTC. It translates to CASRVGRGQLEQYF.

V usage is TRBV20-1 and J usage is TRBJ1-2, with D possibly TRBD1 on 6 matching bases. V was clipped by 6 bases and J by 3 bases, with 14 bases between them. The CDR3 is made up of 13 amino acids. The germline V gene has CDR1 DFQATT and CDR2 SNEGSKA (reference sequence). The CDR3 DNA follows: TGCAGTGCCTCGACGGGGGGCGACTATGGCTACACCTTC. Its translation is CSASTGGDYGYTF.

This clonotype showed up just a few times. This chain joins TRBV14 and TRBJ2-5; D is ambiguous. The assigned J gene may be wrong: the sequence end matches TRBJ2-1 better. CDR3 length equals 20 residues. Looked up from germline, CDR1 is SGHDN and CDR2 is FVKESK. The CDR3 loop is CASSQASLARRKNTHIEQFF. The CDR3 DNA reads TGTGCCAGCAGCCAAGCTTCCTTGGCCCGACGGAAAAATACCCACATTGAGCAGTTCTTC.

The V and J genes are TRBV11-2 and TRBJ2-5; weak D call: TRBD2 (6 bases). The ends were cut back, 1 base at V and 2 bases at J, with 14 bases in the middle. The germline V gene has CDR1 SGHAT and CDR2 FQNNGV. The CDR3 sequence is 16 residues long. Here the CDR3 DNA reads TGTGCCAGCAGCTTAGGGGACGGGGGATTACAAGAGACCCAGTACTTC. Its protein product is CASSLGDGGLQETQYF.

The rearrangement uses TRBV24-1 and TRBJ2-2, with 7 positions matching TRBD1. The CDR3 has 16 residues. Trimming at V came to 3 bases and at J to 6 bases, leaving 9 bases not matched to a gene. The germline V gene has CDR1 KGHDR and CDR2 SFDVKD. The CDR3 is CATSDVRGRFPGELFF. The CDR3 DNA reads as TGTGCCACCAGTGATGTGAGGGGGCGCTTTCCCGGGGAGCTGTTTTTT.

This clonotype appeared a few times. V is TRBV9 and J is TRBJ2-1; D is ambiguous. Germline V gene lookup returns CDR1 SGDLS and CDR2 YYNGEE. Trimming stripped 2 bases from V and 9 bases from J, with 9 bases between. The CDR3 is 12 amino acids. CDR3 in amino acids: CASSVLVGEQFF. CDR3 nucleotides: TGTGCCAGCAGCGTTTTGGTAGGTGAGCAGTTCTTC.

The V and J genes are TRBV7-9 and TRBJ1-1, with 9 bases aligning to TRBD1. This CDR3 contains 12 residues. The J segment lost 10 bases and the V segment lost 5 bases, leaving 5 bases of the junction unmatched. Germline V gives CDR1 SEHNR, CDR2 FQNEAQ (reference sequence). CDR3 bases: TGTGCCAGCAGCCCGGGACAGGGCCTAGCTTTCTTT. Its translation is CASSPGQGLAFF.

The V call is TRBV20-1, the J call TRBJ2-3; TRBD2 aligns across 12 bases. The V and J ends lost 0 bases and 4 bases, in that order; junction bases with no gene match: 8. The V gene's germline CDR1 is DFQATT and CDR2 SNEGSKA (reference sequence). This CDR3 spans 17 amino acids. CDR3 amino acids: CSARETSGRSGADTQYF. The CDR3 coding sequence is TGCAGTGCTAGAGAGACTAGCGGGAGATCCGGTGCAGATACGCAGTATTTT.

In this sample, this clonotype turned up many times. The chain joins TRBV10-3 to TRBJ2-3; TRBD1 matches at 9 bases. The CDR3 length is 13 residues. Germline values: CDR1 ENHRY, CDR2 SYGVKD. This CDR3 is CRRDREDTDTQYF. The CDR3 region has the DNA TGTCGCCGGGACAGGGAAGACACAGATACGCAGTATTTT.

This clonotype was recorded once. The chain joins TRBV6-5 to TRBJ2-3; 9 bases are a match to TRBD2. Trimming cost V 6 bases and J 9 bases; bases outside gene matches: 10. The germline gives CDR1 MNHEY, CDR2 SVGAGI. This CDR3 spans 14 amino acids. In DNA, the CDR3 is TGTGCCAGCAGAGTTAGCGGGGGCCCTCCGACGCAGTATTTT. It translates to CASRVSGGPPTQYF.

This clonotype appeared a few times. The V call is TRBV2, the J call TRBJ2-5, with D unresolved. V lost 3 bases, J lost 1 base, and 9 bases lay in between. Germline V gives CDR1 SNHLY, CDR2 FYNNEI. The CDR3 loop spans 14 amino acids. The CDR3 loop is CASSEDGPQETQYF. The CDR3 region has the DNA TGTGCCAGCAGTGAGGACGGACCCCAAGAGACCCAGTACTTC.

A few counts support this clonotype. CDR3: CASSPAGARAYGYTF. DNA of the CDR3: TGTGCCAGCAGCCCGGCGGGGGCCAGGGCCTATGGCTACACCTTC. The chain joins TRBV28 to TRBJ1-2, with a tentative D call TRBD1 (6 bases). Germline V gives CDR1 MDHEN, CDR2 SYDVKM. The ends were cut back, 6 bases at V and 4 bases at J, with 18 bases in the middle. This CDR3 has 15 residues.

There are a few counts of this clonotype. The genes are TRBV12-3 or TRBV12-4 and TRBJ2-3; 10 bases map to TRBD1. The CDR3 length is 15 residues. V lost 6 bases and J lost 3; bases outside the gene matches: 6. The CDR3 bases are TGTGCCAGCAGCCGAAGACAGGGGGCAACAGATACGCAGTATTTT. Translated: CASSRRQGATDTQYF.